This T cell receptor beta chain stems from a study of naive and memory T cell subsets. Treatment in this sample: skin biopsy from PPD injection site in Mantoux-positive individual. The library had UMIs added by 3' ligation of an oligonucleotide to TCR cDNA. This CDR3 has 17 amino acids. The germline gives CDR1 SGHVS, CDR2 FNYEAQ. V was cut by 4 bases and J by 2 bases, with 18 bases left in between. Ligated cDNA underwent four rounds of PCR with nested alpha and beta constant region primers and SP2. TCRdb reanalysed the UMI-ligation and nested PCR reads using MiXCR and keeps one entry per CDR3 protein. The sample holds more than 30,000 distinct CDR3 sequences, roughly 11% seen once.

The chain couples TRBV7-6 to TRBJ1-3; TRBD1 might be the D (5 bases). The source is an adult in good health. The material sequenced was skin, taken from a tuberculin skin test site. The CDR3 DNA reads TGTGCCAGCAGCTCGCCTTACTATTGGGGCGCTGGAAACACCATATATTTT. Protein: CASSSPYYWGAGNTIYF.